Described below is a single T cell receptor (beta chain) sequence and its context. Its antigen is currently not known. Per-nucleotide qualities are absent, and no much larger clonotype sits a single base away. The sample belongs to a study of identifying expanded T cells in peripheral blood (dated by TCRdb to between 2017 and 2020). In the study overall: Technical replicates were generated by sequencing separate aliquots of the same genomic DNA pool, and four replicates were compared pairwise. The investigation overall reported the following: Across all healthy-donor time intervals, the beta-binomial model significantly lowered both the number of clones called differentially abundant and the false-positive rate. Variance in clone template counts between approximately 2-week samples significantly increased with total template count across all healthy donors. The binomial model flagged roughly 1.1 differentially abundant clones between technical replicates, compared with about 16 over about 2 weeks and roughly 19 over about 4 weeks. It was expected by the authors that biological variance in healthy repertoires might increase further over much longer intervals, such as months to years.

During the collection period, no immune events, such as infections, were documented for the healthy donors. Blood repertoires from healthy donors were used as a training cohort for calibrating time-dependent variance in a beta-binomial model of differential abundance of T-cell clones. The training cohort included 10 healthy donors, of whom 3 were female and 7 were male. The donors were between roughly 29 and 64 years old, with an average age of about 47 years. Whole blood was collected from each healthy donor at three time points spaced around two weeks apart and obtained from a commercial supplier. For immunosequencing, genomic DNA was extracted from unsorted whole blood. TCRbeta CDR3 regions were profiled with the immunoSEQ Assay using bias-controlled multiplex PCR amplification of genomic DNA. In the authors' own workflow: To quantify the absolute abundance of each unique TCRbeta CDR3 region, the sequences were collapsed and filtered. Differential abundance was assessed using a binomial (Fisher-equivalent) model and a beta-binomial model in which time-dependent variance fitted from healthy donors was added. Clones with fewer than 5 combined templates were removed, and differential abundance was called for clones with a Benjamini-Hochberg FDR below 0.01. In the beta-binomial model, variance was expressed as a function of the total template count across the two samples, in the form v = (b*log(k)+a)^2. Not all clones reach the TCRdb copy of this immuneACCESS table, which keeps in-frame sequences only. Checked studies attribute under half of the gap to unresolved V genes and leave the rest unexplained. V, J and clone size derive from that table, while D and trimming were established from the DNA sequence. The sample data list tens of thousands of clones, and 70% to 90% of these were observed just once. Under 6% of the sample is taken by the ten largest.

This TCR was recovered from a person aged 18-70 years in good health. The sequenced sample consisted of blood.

CDR3 protein: CASCVDQANTEAFF. The DNA sequence follows: TGCGCCAGCTGCGTGGACCAGGCCAACACTGAAGCTTTCTTT. This chain is built from TRBV5-1 and TRBJ1-1; no confident D gene assignment can be made. From its cysteine to its phenylalanine, the CDR3 spans 14 amino acids. Only the CDR3 portion is preserved as DNA: 42 bases, with reading frame beginning at the first base. V loses 7 bases of germline sequence and J loses 2 bases, and the interval between the two ends is 15 bases. Reading the germline V gene gives CDR1 SGHRS and CDR2 YFSETQ.